The 26 T cell receptor beta chains given below trace back to one sample, sequenced in a study of blood T cell repertoires in COVID-19. Assay used: immunoSEQ multiplex PCR; TCRdb lists only in-frame clones, some missing. The sample lists about 300,000 clones, 85% to 90% occurring once. The sequenced sample was peripheral blood. The source of these receptors is a man aged 65 to 85 with acute or convalescent COVID-19.

Concerning this clone itself: Other DNA sequences in the sample encode the same CDR3. V and J are TRBV18 and TRBJ2-1; 9 nucleotides match TRBD1. CDR3 length equals 15 residues. V lost 3 bases and J lost 3; bases outside the gene matches: 3. The germline CDR1 and CDR2 sequences are KGHSH and LQKENI. The CDR3 nucleotides are TGTGCCAGCTCACCGGGACAGGGAAACTACAATGAGCAGTTCTTC. It specifies CASSPGQGNYNEQFF.

The chain joins TRBV9 to TRBJ1-6, with 10 positions matching TRBD1. Germline CDR1 reads SGDLS; CDR2 reads YYNGEE. V shed 0 bases, J shed 2 bases, and the junction held 5 bases outside the gene matches. The CDR3 length is 18 residues. Here the CDR3 DNA reads TGTGCCAGCAGCGTAGAATCTGGGACAGGGGCCTATAATTCACCCCTCCACTTT. Protein: CASSVESGTGAYNSPLHF. The whole variable domain, remainder taken from reference TRBV9 and TRBJ1-6, is DSGVTQTPKHLITATGQRVTLRCSPRSGDLSVYWYQQSLDQGLQFLIQYYNGEERAKGNILERFSAQQFPDLHSELNLSSLELGDSALYFCASSVESGTGAYNSPLHFGNGTRLTVT.

The J gene is TRBJ2-5, the V gene TRBV28, with 8 bases aligning to TRBD1. V was clipped by 6 bases and J by 5 bases; unmatched bases: 14. The CDR3 has 16 amino acids. Per the germline V gene, CDR1 is MDHEN and CDR2 is SYDVKM. CDR3 sequence (DNA): TGTGCCAGCAGCGCCCTGGGGACAGGACCGAGGGAGACCCAGTACTTC. Its protein is CASSALGTGPRETQYF.

V gene TRBV28 combines with J gene TRBJ2-5, with 8 bases that match TRBD1. The CDR3 consists of 13 residues. The J segment lost 2 bases and the V segment lost 5 bases, leaving 1 base of the junction unmatched. Germline values: CDR1 MDHEN, CDR2 SYDVKM. CDR3 in amino acids: CASSRTGQETQYF. The CDR3 DNA follows: TGTGCCAGCAGTCGGACAGGGCAAGAGACCCAGTACTTC.

The chain joins TRBV3-1 (or the pseudogene TRBV3-2) to TRBJ2-2, with D possibly TRBD2 on 5 matching bases. Between the trimmed V and J ends, which lost 1 base and 8 bases, there was a span of 5 bases. From germline, CDR1 is LGHDT and CDR2 YNNKEL (reference sequence). This CDR3 spans 12 amino acids. The CDR3, as DNA: TGTGCCAGCAGCCAAGGGAGGGGGGAGCTGTTTTTT. Amino acid sequence: CASSQGRGELFF.

The J gene is TRBJ2-1, the V gene TRBV5-4; 10 nucleotides agree with TRBD2. This CDR3 contains 17 residues. Germline V lookup: CDR1 SGHNT, CDR2 YYREEE (reference sequence). V lost 4 bases and J lost 2; bases outside the gene matches: 9. The CDR3 protein is CASSRPLAGAPYNEQFF. Written as DNA, the CDR3 is TGTGCCAGCAGCCGACCTCTAGCGGGGGCGCCCTACAATGAGCAGTTCTTC. Full variable domain (outside the CDR3, taken from reference TRBV5-4 and TRBJ2-1): ETGVTQSPTHLIKTRGQQVTLRCSSQSGHNTVSWYQQALGQGPQFIFQYYREEENGRGNFPPRFSGLQFPNYSSELNVNALELDDSALYLCASSRPLAGAPYNEQFFGPGTRLTVL.

The V gene is TRBV6-2 or TRBV6-3, the J gene TRBJ2-1; TRBD2 matches at 10 bases. The CDR3 is made up of 15 amino acids. Looked up from germline, CDR1 is MNHEY and CDR2 is SVGEGT. V was pared by 2 bases and J by 9 bases, with 7 bases of the junction left unmatched. The CDR3 bases are TGTGCCAGCAGTTACGGGCTAGCGGGAGTAGGTGAGCAGTTCTTC. It is translated as CASSYGLAGVGEQFF.

This clone was counted between two and nine times. The rearrangement joins TRBV27 to TRBJ1-2; D is undetermined. V lost 8 bases, J lost 4 bases, and 17 bases lay in between. The germline gives CDR1 MNHEY, CDR2 SMNVEV (reference sequence). CDR3 length equals 14 residues. The CDR3, as DNA: TGTGCCAGCCCCGTACGCGGCCGCCGCTATGGCTACACCTTC. Residues: CASPVRGRRYGYTF.

The chain employs TRBV6-2 or TRBV6-3 and TRBJ2-5, with TRBD2 as a possible D gene (6 bases). The ends were cut back, 0 bases at V and 5 bases at J, with 7 bases in the middle. Germline CDR1 MNHEY, CDR2 SVGEGT. The CDR3 totals 13 residues. The CDR3: CASSYSAGETQYF. CDR3 DNA sequence: TGTGCCAGCAGTTACTCGGCGGGGGAGACCCAGTACTTC.

This clone turned up a few times. The chain uses TRBV28 and TRBJ2-1, with 10 bases that match TRBD2. This CDR3 is built from 14 residues. Germline loops: CDR1 MDHEN, CDR2 SYDVKM. V lost 5 bases and J lost 8; bases outside the gene matches: 6. CDR3 protein: CASSRAGGPHEQFF. Here the CDR3 DNA reads TGTGCCAGCAGTCGAGCGGGAGGGCCGCATGAGCAGTTCTTC.

This clone was detected only once. The chain has TRBV5-6 and TRBJ2-3, with D perhaps matching TRBD1 (6 bases). There are 16 residues in the CDR3. Trimming stripped 3 bases from V and 1 base from J, with 15 bases between. Germline CDR1 is SGHDT and CDR2 is YYEEEE. The CDR3 DNA sequence: TGTGCCAGCAGCTCGTTTGGGGGCAGGGGCACAGATACGCAGTATTTT. Translated, it gives CASSSFGGRGTDTQYF.

The chain recombines TRBV7-7 with TRBJ2-3; D not certain. CDR3 length equals 13 residues. Germline loops: CDR1 SSHAT, CDR2 FNYEAQ (reference sequence). Trimming cost V 4 bases and J 2 bases, with 7 bases left between them. The DNA for the CDR3 is TGTGCCAGCAGCTCAGGTTTCACAGATACGCAGTATTTT. This translates into CASSSGFTDTQYF. Based on the CDR3 plus reference TRBV7-7 and TRBJ2-3, the full variable domain is GAGVSQSPRYKVTKRGQDVTLRCDPISSHATLYWYQQALGQGPEFLTYFNYEAQPDKSGLPSDRFSAERPEGSISTLTIQRTEQRDSAMYRCASSSGFTDTQYFGPGTRLTVL.

This clone has more than one count but fewer than ten. The J gene is TRBJ2-4, the V gene TRBV6-2 or TRBV6-3; TRBD2 might be the D (7 bases). V gave up 0 bases and J gave up 1 base, with 10 bases separating them. The CDR3 length is 16 residues. Germline V gene data show CDR1 as MNHEY and CDR2 as SVGEGT. Here the CDR3 DNA reads TGTGCCAGCAGTTACTCGACGGGGGGCGCCAAAAACATTCAGTACTTC. Amino acids: CASSYSTGGAKNIQYF.

This clone was detected a few times. V gene TRBV5-4 combines with J gene TRBJ2-5, with TRBD1 as a possible D gene (7 bases). CDR3 length: 13 residues. V lost 6 bases and J lost 4, with 13 bases in between. Germline values: CDR1 SGHNT, CDR2 YYREEE (reference sequence). The CDR3 region is CASKGGDRETQYF. For the CDR3, the DNA is TGTGCCAGCAAGGGCGGGGACAGAGAGACCCAGTACTTC.

This sequence joins TRBV27 and TRBJ2-1; 8 bases are a match to TRBD2. The germline V gene has CDR1 MNHEY and CDR2 SMNVEV (reference sequence). V lost 0 bases and J lost 0; bases outside the gene matches: 10. This CDR3 has 19 residues. The CDR3 DNA sequence: TGTGCCAGCAGTTTATCATCCCCCAGCGGGGGCTACTCCTACAATGAGCAGTTCTTC. It encodes CASSLSSPSGGYSYNEQFF.

This sequence joins TRBV30 and TRBJ1-5, with no clear D. V shed 5 bases and J shed 7 bases, with 9 bases lying between them. Germline CDR1 reads GTSNPN; CDR2 reads SVGIG (reference sequence). The CDR3 covers 11 residues. The CDR3 spells CAWAGGQPQHF. The DNA of the CDR3 is TGTGCCTGGGCCGGAGGGCAGCCCCAGCATTTT.

The gene calls are TRBV19 and TRBJ2-5, with D unresolved. V was clipped by 3 bases and J by 0 bases, with 5 bases between them. The germline gives CDR1 LNHDA, CDR2 SQIVND (reference sequence). The CDR3 spans 13 residues. The CDR3 sequence: CASSMSDQETQYF. In DNA, the CDR3 is TGTGCCAGTAGTATGTCCGACCAAGAGACCCAGTACTTC.

This chain connects TRBV6-5 to TRBJ1-1, with a possible D match to TRBD1 (6 bases). Germline lookup yields CDR1 MNHEY and CDR2 SVGAGI. This CDR3 comprises 12 residues. Trimming cost V 7 bases and J 5 bases, with 11 bases left between them. CDR3 region: CASNQGWTEAFF. CDR3 in DNA: TGTGCCAGCAACCAGGGGTGGACTGAAGCTTTCTTT.

V and J are TRBV4-3 and TRBJ2-2; tentative D call: TRBD1 (5 bases). The V gene lost 6 bases and the J gene lost 2 bases, with 10 bases spanning the gap. The germline gives CDR1 LGHNA, CDR2 YSLEER. The CDR3 spans 14 residues. As DNA, the CDR3 is TGCGCCAGCAGGAGAACAGGAAACACCGGGGAGCTGTTTTTT. Translating it yields CASRRTGNTGELFF.

The J gene is TRBJ2-3, the V gene TRBV18; 10 nucleotides match TRBD2. Germline V CDR1 and CDR2: KGHSH, LQKENI. The CDR3 has 16 residues. With V trimmed by 0 bases and J by 7 bases, 7 bases remained unmatched. The CDR3 DNA reads as TGTGCCAGCTCACCACCGACCGGGACTAGCGCGAATACGCAGTATTTT. It translates to CASSPPTGTSANTQYF.

The V gene is TRBV10-2, the J gene TRBJ1-2; a weak D match, TRBD1 (5 bases). The CDR3 length is 14 residues. Germline-derived CDR1 and CDR2 are WSHSY and SAAADI. The V gene lost 8 bases and the J gene lost 2 bases, with 15 bases spanning the gap. The CDR3 DNA reads TGCGCCAGCCTAAGGGGCGCAGGAAACTATGGCTACACCTTC. Its translation: CASLRGAGNYGYTF.

The CDR3 sequence: CASSLGGLAGAETQYF. DNA for the CDR3: TGTGCCAGCAGCTTGGGAGGACTAGCGGGGGCGGAGACCCAGTACTTC. J is TRBJ2-5 and V is TRBV5-4, with 13 bases that match TRBD2. With V trimmed by 0 bases and J by 5 bases, 4 bases remained unmatched. The germline CDR1 and CDR2 sequences are SGHNT and YYREEE (reference sequence). This CDR3 region has 16 residues.

This clone was seen just once. The chain couples TRBV6-2 or TRBV6-3 to TRBJ1-1; unclear D gene. V lost 2 bases and J 1 base, leaving 14 bases between the germline ends. The CDR3 is 16 residues long. Per the germline V gene, CDR1 is MNHEY and CDR2 is SVGEGT. CDR3 in amino acids: CASSYRRGRTNTEAFF. CDR3 bases: TGTGCCAGCAGTTACCGACGAGGGCGCACGAACACTGAAGCTTTCTTT.

The chain links TRBV10-2 to TRBJ2-7; D is perhaps TRBD2 (6 bases). Trimming left V 6 bases short and J 2 bases short, with 17 bases between. Germline V gene sequence: CDR1 WSHSY, CDR2 SAAADI. The CDR3 is 15 residues long. This chain's CDR3 is CASRDGASVAYEQYF. The CDR3 region has the DNA TGCGCCAGCAGGGACGGGGCTAGCGTTGCCTACGAGCAGTACTTC.

The chain joins TRBV6-5 to TRBJ1-4; D uncertain. Per the germline V gene, CDR1 is MNHEY and CDR2 is SVGAGI. The CDR3 has 15 amino acids. Trimming took 8 bases from V and 0 from J, leaving 13 bases between them. As DNA, the CDR3 is TGTGCCAGCGTTTTGACTGCTGCAACTAATGAAAAACTGTTTTTT. The encoded protein is CASVLTAATNEKLFF.

V usage is TRBV19 and J usage is TRBJ2-6, with D uncertain. Germline V CDR1 and CDR2: LNHDA, SQIVND (reference sequence). V was trimmed by 2 bases and J by 1 base, leaving 12 bases between them. The CDR3 covers 17 residues. The CDR3 DNA reads as TGTGCCAGTAGTATATTATTCGGTCGATCTGGGGCCAACGTCCTGACTTTC. Protein: CASSILFGRSGANVLTF.